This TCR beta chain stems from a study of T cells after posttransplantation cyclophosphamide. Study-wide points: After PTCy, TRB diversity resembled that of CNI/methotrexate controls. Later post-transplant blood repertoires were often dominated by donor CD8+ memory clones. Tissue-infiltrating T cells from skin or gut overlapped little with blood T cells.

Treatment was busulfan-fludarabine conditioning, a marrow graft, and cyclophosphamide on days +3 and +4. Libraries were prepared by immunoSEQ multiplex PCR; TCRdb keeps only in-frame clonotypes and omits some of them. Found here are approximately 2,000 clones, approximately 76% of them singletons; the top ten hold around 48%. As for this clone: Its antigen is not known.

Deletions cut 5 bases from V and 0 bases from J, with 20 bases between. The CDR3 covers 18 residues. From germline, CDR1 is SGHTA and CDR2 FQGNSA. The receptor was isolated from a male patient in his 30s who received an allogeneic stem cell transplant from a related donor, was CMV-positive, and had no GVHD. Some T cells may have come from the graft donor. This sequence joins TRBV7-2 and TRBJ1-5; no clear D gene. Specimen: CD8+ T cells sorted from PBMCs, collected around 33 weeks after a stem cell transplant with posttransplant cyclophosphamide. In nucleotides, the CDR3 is TGTGCCAGCAGCGCGTATGGAGCGGACGACTATAGCAATCAGCCCCAGCATTTT. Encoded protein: CASSAYGADDYSNQPQHF.